These 23 T cell receptor beta chains share one sample of origin, sequenced in a study of blood T cell repertoires in COVID-19. Libraries were prepared by immunoSEQ multiplex PCR; TCRdb keeps only in-frame clonotypes and omits some of them. Here the sample spans approximately 160,000 clones, over 75% being singletons. The specimen sequenced was peripheral blood. These receptors came from an older man with acute or convalescent COVID-19.

The chain links TRBV6-5 to TRBJ1-1, with 8 bases lining up with TRBD1. V lost 11 bases, J lost 3 bases, and 2 bases stayed unmatched. The CDR3 extends over 11 amino acids. CDR1 is MNHEY, CDR2 SVGAGI, per germline. The CDR3 nucleotides are TGTGCCGCAGGGGGCTACACTGAAGCTTTCTTT. This codes for CAAGGYTEAFF.

The chain uses TRBV28 and TRBJ1-5, with 11 nucleotides matching TRBD1. The CDR3 covers 16 residues. Germline CDR1 and CDR2: MDHEN and SYDVKM. The J segment lost 7 bases and the V segment lost 6 bases, leaving 11 bases of the junction unmatched. CDR3 bases: TGTGCCAGCAGCCCGTGGGGACAGGGGGTAGACCAGCCCCAGCATTTT. Encoded protein: CASSPWGQGVDQPQHF.

The CDR3 bases are TGTGCCAGCAGCTCCTCAGGGAGGGATGGCTACACCTTC. Translation gives CASSSSGRDGYTF. This rearrangement joins TRBV7-9 to TRBJ1-2; D perhaps matches TRBD1 (5 bases). Germline loops: CDR1 SEHNR, CDR2 FQNEAQ (reference sequence). This CDR3 has 13 amino acids. V was shortened by 4 bases and J by 6 bases, with 12 bases between the two germline ends. The complete variable domain, with remaining parts taken from reference TRBV7-9 and TRBJ1-2, reads DTGVSQNPRHKITKRGQNVTFRCDPISEHNRLYWYRQTLGQGPEFLTYFQNEAQLEKSRLLSDRFSAERPKGSFSTLEIQRTEQGDSAMYLCASSSSGRDGYTFGSGTRLTVV.

This clone was seen a single time. This sequence joins TRBV6-1 and TRBJ1-1; TRBD1 matches at 9 bases. CDR1 and CDR2 from the germline V gene are MNHNS and SASEGT. The CDR3 has 16 residues. V trimming: 5 bases; J trimming: 1 base; junction bases outside the gene matches: 8. The CDR3: CASSQDRGTGNTEAFF. The CDR3 DNA reads TGTGCCAGCAGTCAAGACAGGGGGACGGGGAACACTGAAGCTTTCTTT.

The J gene is TRBJ2-3, the V gene TRBV5-1, with 13 bases fitting TRBD2. The CDR3 has 19 residues. CDR1 is SGHRS, CDR2 YFSETQ, per germline. V gave up 3 bases and J gave up 0 bases; unmatched junction bases: 10. CDR3 residues: CASSSPRTSGSISTDTQYF. The CDR3 coding sequence is TGCGCCAGCAGCTCGCCTCGGACTAGCGGGAGCATCAGCACAGATACGCAGTATTTT.

V is TRBV7-4 and J is TRBJ1-6; tentatively, D is TRBD1 (5 bases). The V and J ends lost 1 base and 0 bases respectively, with 13 bases between them. CDR3 length equals 18 residues. CDR1 and CDR2 (germline): SGHVT, SQSDAQ. The CDR3 region is CASSLGQRKSSYNSPLHF. In DNA form, the CDR3 reads TGTGCCAGCAGCTTAGGACAGAGAAAAAGCTCCTATAATTCACCCCTCCACTTT.

The chain has TRBV29-1 and TRBJ1-2; D is perhaps TRBD1 (5 bases). The CDR3 has 15 amino acids. Trimming stripped 4 bases from V and 7 bases from J, with 22 bases between. The germline gives CDR1 SQVTM, CDR2 ANQGSEA. The CDR3 bases are TGCAGCGTTGGACAGCCCTTATCGGGGGGAGGTGGCTACACCTTC. Protein product: CSVGQPLSGGGGYTF.

This clone was picked up one time. J is TRBJ1-1 and V is TRBV25-1, with D maybe TRBD1 (6 bases). The CDR3 length is 16 residues. Looked up from germline, CDR1 is MGHDK and CDR2 is SYGVNS. Trimming pared 2 bases from V and 4 bases from J, leaving 17 bases between. The CDR3 coding sequence is TGTGCCAGCAGTGAAAGTCCGGGCAGGGGAATCACTGAAGCTTTCTTT. It codes for CASSESPGRGITEAFF.

This clone came up once. The gene calls are TRBV10-3 and TRBJ2-7, with a weak D call TRBD2 (6 bases). In germline, CDR1 is ENHRY, CDR2 SYGVKD. The CDR3 extends over 15 amino acids. V lost 4 bases, J lost 5 bases, and 18 bases lay in between. In DNA form, the CDR3 reads TGTGCCATCAGTGCGGGGCGGGGCCCTGGGGACGAGCAGTACTTC. Amino acid sequence: CAISAGRGPGDEQYF.

The chain combines TRBV6-1 with TRBJ2-7; possible D gene TRBD1, 6 bases. Germline-derived CDR1 and CDR2 are MNHNS and SASEGT. V gave up 2 bases and J gave up 3 bases, with 11 bases separating them. The CDR3 loop spans 14 amino acids. Here the CDR3 reads CASSELGTSYEQYF. CDR3 DNA: TGTGCCAGCAGTGAATTGGGGACAAGCTACGAGCAGTACTTC.

This clone is a singleton in its sample. CDR3 DNA: TGTGCCAGCAGGAGGGACTTGCAGGCAGAGACCCAGTACTTC. It codes for CASRRDLQAETQYF. This chain connects TRBV6-5 to TRBJ2-5; D is perhaps TRBD2 (6 bases). The CDR3 length is 14 residues. The ends were cut back, 6 bases at V and 4 bases at J, with 15 bases in the middle. Germline CDR1 reads MNHEY; CDR2 reads SVGAGI.

This clone was seen only a few times. The genes are TRBV7-9 and TRBJ1-2; 8 nucleotides align to TRBD1. The V and J ends lost 6 bases and 5 bases, in that order; junction bases with no gene match: 8. The germline V gene encodes CDR1 SEHNR and CDR2 FQNEAQ (reference sequence). The CDR3 totals 14 residues. The DNA of the CDR3 is TGTGCCAGCAGTTCCGGACAGGGAGGGTATGGCTACACCTTC. Residues: CASSSGQGGYGYTF. Full variable domain (missing parts from reference TRBV7-9 and TRBJ1-2): DTGVSQNPRHKITKRGQNVTFRCDPISEHNRLYWYRQTLGQGPEFLTYFQNEAQLEKSRLLSDRFSAERPKGSFSTLEIQRTEQGDSAMYLCASSSGQGGYGYTFGSGTRLTVV.

This rearrangement joins TRBV6-5 to TRBJ1-1; D possibly corresponds to TRBD1 (6 bases). Trimming removed 5 bases from V and 5 bases from J, with 12 bases in between. The CDR3 has 13 amino acids. CDR1 is MNHEY, CDR2 SVGAGI, per germline. CDR3 region: CASSSQGRTEAFF. The CDR3 region has the DNA TGTGCCAGCAGTAGTCAGGGGAGAACTGAAGCTTTCTTT.

The CDR3 sequence: CAITGTGSSYNEQFF. CDR3 in DNA: TGTGCCATCACTGGGACAGGGAGCTCCTACAATGAGCAGTTCTTC. The J gene is TRBJ2-1, the V gene TRBV10-3; 9 bases align to TRBD1. The ends lost 7 bases at V and 0 bases at J; junction bases unmatched: 4. The CDR3 runs 15 residues. Germline V gene sequence: CDR1 ENHRY, CDR2 SYGVKD.

The rearrangement links TRBV25-1 to TRBJ2-6; the D is unclear. V was pared by 5 bases and J by 0 bases, with 8 bases between. There are 15 residues in the CDR3. The germline CDR1 and CDR2 sequences are MGHDK and SYGVNS. CDR3 sequence: CASSTPNSGANVLTF. The DNA for the CDR3 is TGTGCCAGCAGTACACCAAACTCTGGGGCCAACGTCCTGACTTTC.

In this sample, this clone turned up once. This chain connects TRBV2 to TRBJ1-2; possible D gene TRBD1, 6 bases. This CDR3 has 15 amino acids. V dropped 4 bases and J dropped 4 bases, with 16 bases sitting between them. CDR1 and CDR2 (germline): SNHLY, FYNNEI. This CDR3 reads CASSVRGAESYGYTF. The CDR3 DNA sequence: TGTGCCAGCAGTGTGCGGGGGGCGGAGAGCTATGGCTACACCTTC.

The CDR3 DNA is TGTGCCAGCAGTGCTCCCCAAATAAGAACAGTTAACTATGGCTACACCTTC. Protein sequence: CASSAPQIRTVNYGYTF. The V gene is TRBV2, the J gene TRBJ1-2; D gene unclear. There are 17 residues in the CDR3. Germline lookup yields CDR1 SNHLY and CDR2 FYNNEI. V lost 4 bases and J lost 1, with 19 bases in between.

This clone was counted between two and nine times. V gene TRBV6-5 combines with J gene TRBJ1-2, with 7 bases matching TRBD1. CDR1 and CDR2 from the germline V gene are MNHEY and SVGAGI. J was trimmed by 4 bases and V by 5 bases; bases with no gene match: 10. CDR3 length: 15 residues. The CDR3 is CASSTLIGGGYGYTF. CDR3 coding DNA: TGTGCCAGCAGTACCCTGATAGGGGGCGGCTATGGCTACACCTTC.

The CDR3 sequence: CASSQVGDTEAFF. The CDR3 DNA follows: TGTGCCAGCAGCCAAGTCGGGGATACTGAAGCTTTCTTT. V and J are TRBV3-1 (or the pseudogene TRBV3-2) and TRBJ1-1, with D unclear. Germline CDR1 and CDR2: LGHDT and YNNKEL (reference sequence). V gave up 1 base and J gave up 5 bases, with 8 bases separating them. There are 13 residues in the CDR3.

This clone is a singleton in its sample. J is TRBJ1-2 and V is TRBV5-1; 8 bases agree with TRBD1. The CDR3 runs 14 residues. Trimming cost V 0 bases and J 6 bases; bases outside gene matches: 4. Germline values: CDR1 SGHRS, CDR2 YFSETQ. This CDR3 reads CASSLARDRNGYTF. The CDR3 DNA is TGCGCCAGCAGCTTGGCCAGGGACAGGAATGGCTACACCTTC. Filled out from reference TRBV5-1 and TRBJ1-2, the complete variable domain reads KAGVTQTPRYLIKTRGQQVTLSCSPISGHRSVSWYQQTPGQGLQFLFEYFSETQRNKGNFPGRFSGRQFSNSRSEMNVSTLELGDSALYLCASSLARDRNGYTFGSGTRLTVV.

This rearrangement joins TRBV6-1 to TRBJ2-4, with TRBD1 matching 11 bases. Germline CDR1 and CDR2: MNHNS and SASEGT. V lost 1 base and J lost 1; bases outside the gene matches: 18. The CDR3 runs 22 residues. CDR3 protein: CASSEGLTSGQGARVAKNIQYF. The CDR3 nucleotides read TGTGCCAGCAGTGAAGGTTTGACCTCCGGACAGGGGGCCCGTGTGGCCAAAAACATTCAGTACTTC.

The chain joins TRBV18 to TRBJ1-5, with 10 bases that match TRBD1. From germline, CDR1 is KGHSH and CDR2 LQKENI. The CDR3 covers 16 residues. The V segment lost 6 bases and the J segment 7 bases; nucleotides outside the gene matches: 12. The CDR3 loop reads CASSAGSGTGEQPQHF. The CDR3 coding sequence is TGTGCCAGCTCCGCCGGTTCCGGGACAGGGGAACAGCCCCAGCATTTT.

The V gene is TRBV27, the J gene TRBJ2-1, with D possibly being TRBD1 (6 bases). This CDR3 contains 15 residues. V was trimmed by 7 bases and J by 2 bases, leaving 15 bases between them. Germline CDR1 and CDR2: MNHEY and SMNVEV (reference sequence). CDR3 bases: TGTGCCAGCACCGGTGGGGGCGAGACCTACAATGAGCAGTTCTTC. Protein sequence: CASTGGGETYNEQFF.